This T cell receptor (beta chain) was found in a study of graft-versus-host responses after intestinal transplantation (dated by TCRdb to the early 2020s). For context, the study as a whole: The transplants that recipients got were multivisceral, liver-intestinal, or isolated intestinal. All recipients received anti-thymocyte globulin induction followed by maintenance tacrolimus and steroids for 3 to 4 years. Graft-versus-host and host-versus-graft alloreactive T cell clones were tracked in the graft, circulation and bone marrow after intestinal transplantation using bulk TCR-beta CDR3 sequencing. Alloreactive clones were identified by sequencing pre-transplant mixed lymphocyte reaction products and comparing these products with unstimulated pre-transplant donor and recipient T cells. The cohort enrolled some 23 intestinal transplant recipients including one retransplant, and a few patients lacking pretransplant specimens were excluded. Donor T cell macrochimerism was defined as a peak of at least 4% donor T cells among recipient peripheral blood mononuclear cells. Samples from three later patients were sequenced in-house on an Illumina MiSeq with MiXCR processing rather than by the commercial service. Results and caveats for the whole study, not just this receptor: Early after transplant, peak levels of circulating GvH clones were found to be associated with declines in HvG clones. GvH clones were detected in recipient bone marrow, and some of these GvH clones were observed earlier in ileal mucosa or blood, consistent with an intestinal mucosal origin. In the allografts of patients with donor T cell macrochimerism, GvH to HvG T cell clonal ratios were high. The relatively low number and heterogeneity of intestinal transplant patients limited the conclusions.

Remarks on this clone: Its binding antigen is unknown. Per-nucleotide qualities are absent, and no much larger clonotype sits a single base away.

Looking up the germline V gene (reference sequence) yields CDR1 LNHDA and CDR2 SQIVND. Trimming costs V 5 bases and J 0 bases, and their ends lie 11 bases apart. The CDR3 has 15 amino acids, counting the end cysteine and phenylalanine. The read is trimmed to its CDR3 DNA, 45 bases read in frame from base 1. The library was prepared using the immunoSEQ multiplex PCR assay. For most patients, genomic DNA was isolated using the Qiagen DNeasy Blood and Tissue Kit and was shipped frozen to Adaptive Biotechnologies for TCR sequencing. High-throughput TCR-beta CDR3 sequencing of genomic DNA from most patients was performed by Adaptive Biotechnologies. Under the source paper's analysis protocol: Adaptive's ImmunoSEQ software supplied the TCR sequencing data for around 17 patients, while MiXCR and VDJtools were used to process a few other patients. To correct CD4 versus CD8 sorting errors, sequences present in both subsets at a frequency ratio below 5:1 were removed. CDR3 nucleotide sequences shared between donor and recipient were removed because the origin of such sequences could not be assigned. At least 2-fold expansion over unstimulated cells and a minimum CFSE-low frequency of 0.002% (template counts) or 0.001% (read counts) were required for clones to be classified as alloreactive. Clones detected in sequenced pre-transplant spleen, lymph node, or MLR CFSE-low populations of the donor or recipient were defined as mappable. The cumulative frequency of alloreactive clones was calculated as a percentage of all sequences, weighted by copy number. In its TCRdb copy, this immuneACCESS table keeps in-frame sequences only and misses some clones. Where compared with another copy, unresolved V genes explain less than half of these, and the others have no known cause. That table furnishes V, J and clone size, whereas the DNA furnished D and trimming. Recorded for this sample are approximately 92,000 clones; just over 90% of them occurred a single time. In total, the top ten clones hold 5.5% to 7% of the sample.

What this sample's time point label stands for: cells obtained before transplantation from donor or recipient. CD3+CD4+ and CD3+CD8+ populations were FACS-sorted from unstimulated pre-transplant donor and recipient cells taken from spleen or lymph nodes. This material consisted of unstimulated CD8+ T cells sorted from spleen or lymph node cells, taken before intestinal transplant. The chain is encoded by TRBV19 joined to TRBJ1-5; the D gene assignment is ambiguous. This sequence was found in a human donor who received an intestinal transplant. In nucleotide form, the sequence is TGTGCCAGTAGTCCCCAATCGGGTAGCAATCAGCCCCAGCATTTT. It specifies CASSPQSGSNQPQHF.